Listed below are T cell receptor beta chains from one sample, sequenced in a study of a mutant IDH1 vaccine in newly diagnosed glioma. Method: immunoSEQ multiplex PCR; TCRdb's copy keeps in-frame clones and lacks some. The sample records 82,000 or so clones, 65% to 90% being singletons. No antigen is known for these receptors. Source: PBMCs, taken from a glioma patient whose treatment included an IDH1 peptide vaccine. The receptors were sampled from a man under 40 with glioma. Some clones in this sample may be carry-over from other donors' samples. CDR3s include the opening cysteine and the closing phenylalanine or tryptophan. D genes are given only for firm matches. Size is stated for part of the rows, as once, few or many counts, or as a class when the clone is expanded.

j_call	v_call	clone_size	d_call	cdr3_aa	cdr3_nt
TRBJ1-3	TRBV5-6	once	.	CASSSARGSGNTIYF	TGTGCCAGCAGCTCGGCCAGGGGATCTGGAAACACCATATATTTT
TRBJ2-7	TRBV5-6	.	.	CASSLIEGSDEQYF	TGTGCCAGCAGCTTAATAGAAGGGTCGGACGAGCAGTACTTC
TRBJ1-2	TRBV28	.	.	CASRDITGGYTF	TGTGCCAGCAGGGATATAACAGGGGGCTACACCTTC
TRBJ1-4	TRBV6-5	once	.	CASSYSGGGTNEKLFF	TGTGCCAGCAGTTACTCGGGGGGAGGGACTAATGAAAAACTGTTTTTT
TRBJ2-2	TRBV30	.	.	CAFRRGNTGELFF	TGTGCCTTCAGGCGGGGGAACACCGGGGAGCTGTTTTTT
TRBJ2-7	TRBV29-1	.	TRBD1	CSATTGSYEQYF	TGCAGCGCCACGACAGGGTCCTACGAGCAGTACTTC
TRBJ2-7	TRBV7-2	.	TRBD1	CASSTTGGPYEQYF	TGTGCCAGCAGCACGACAGGGGGACCCTACGAGCAGTACTTC
TRBJ1-3	TRBV28	.	.	CASSLQGAGNTIYF	TGTGCCAGCAGTTTACAGGGAGCTGGAAACACCATATATTTT
TRBJ1-1	TRBV28	once	TRBD1	CASSASILDRASGNTEAFF	TGTGCCAGCAGTGCTTCTATCCTGGACAGGGCGTCCGGGAACACTGAAGCTTTCTTT
TRBJ2-1	TRBV27	.	.	CASSFFRGGHNEQFF	TGTGCCAGCAGTTTTTTCAGGGGAGGCCACAATGAGCAGTTCTTC
TRBJ1-1	TRBV2	.	.	CASRLGTAFF	TGTGCCAGCAGATTGGGGACAGCTTTCTTT
TRBJ2-5	TRBV18	few	.	CASSERNQETQYF	TGTGCCAGTTCTGAGAGGAACCAAGAGACCCAGTACTTC
TRBJ2-1	TRBV5-5	.	.	CASSFEGLDSYNEQFF	TGTGCCAGCAGCTTCGAGGGACTGGACTCCTACAATGAGCAGTTCTTC
TRBJ1-1	TRBV7-9	.	TRBD1	CASSLEQGAPNTEAFF	TGTGCCAGCAGCTTAGAACAGGGGGCTCCGAACACTGAAGCTTTCTTT
TRBJ2-1	TRBV5-4	.	.	CASSPDLSSYNEQFF	TGTGCCAGCAGCCCTGACTTGAGCTCCTACAATGAGCAGTTCTTC
TRBJ2-2	TRBV5-8	.	.	CAGSQNTGELFF	TGTGCCGGCAGCCAGAACACCGGGGAGCTGTTTTTT
TRBJ2-7	TRBV28	.	.	CASSSPPYQQYF	TGTGCCAGCAGTTCACCCCCCTACCAGCAGTACTTC
TRBJ2-7	TRBV5-5	.	TRBD2	CASSGTSGYEQYF	TGTGCCAGCAGCGGGACTAGCGGTTACGAGCAGTACTTC
TRBJ1-2	TRBV11-2	.	TRBD1	CASSAGQGYYGYTF	TGTGCCAGCAGCGCCGGACAGGGGTACTATGGCTACACCTTC
TRBJ1-5	TRBV2	.	.	CASRGLGTDQPQHF	TGTGCCAGCAGAGGACTTGGGACGGATCAGCCCCAGCATTTT
TRBJ1-2	TRBV27	few	TRBD1	CASTTTGTYGYTF	TGTGCCAGCACGACGACAGGGACCTATGGCTACACCTTC
TRBJ2-7	TRBV6-1	.	.	CASSWRAGPSYEQYF	TGTGCCAGCAGCTGGCGGGCGGGCCCCTCCTACGAGCAGTACTTC
TRBJ1-4	TRBV19	.	.	CASSKVQAGEKLFF	TGTGCCAGTAGTAAAGTACAGGCCGGGGAAAAACTGTTTTTT
TRBJ1-5	TRBV4-1	few	.	CASSQGKQPQHF	TGCGCCAGCAGCCAAGGGAAACAGCCCCAGCATTTT
TRBJ2-7	TRBV4-2	.	.	CASSQEMAFRTGRGEQYF	TGTGCCAGCAGCCAAGAAATGGCGTTTAGGACAGGGAGGGGCGAGCAGTACTTC
TRBJ2-7	TRBV19	.	.	CASSILDGPYEQYF	TGTGCCAGTAGTATACTGGACGGACCCTACGAGCAGTACTTC
TRBJ2-3	TRBV27	.	.	CASKGYGVGADTQYF	TGTGCCAGCAAAGGGTACGGAGTTGGGGCAGATACGCAGTATTTT